This passage covers 7 T cell receptor beta chains from one sample sequenced in a study of shared clonotypes between healthy human individuals. The protocol was immunoSEQ multiplex PCR, while the TCRdb copy is restricted to in-frame clones and leaves out a portion. The sample lists approximately 2.1 million clones; 80% to 95% were seen once. Material: naive CD4+ T cells from PBMCs. This sample's subset: CD45RA+ positively selected. These receptors all come from a man aged 18 to 30 in good health. Some clones in this sample may be carry-over from other donors' samples.

The gene calls are TRBV5-1 and TRBJ2-6; D remains ambiguous. The CDR3 consists of 16 residues. Germline assignment: CDR1 SGHRS and CDR2 YFSETQ. The V end was cut by 3 bases, the J end by 1 base, with 11 bases between. In DNA, the CDR3 is TGCGCCAGCAGCTCGGGTCCCCCGTCTGGGGCCAACGTCCTGACTTTC. Its translation: CASSSGPPSGANVLTF.

The rearrangement links TRBV14 to TRBJ2-7, with 10 bases that match TRBD1. The V gene end was trimmed by 4 bases and the J gene end by 5 bases; junction bases not matched to a gene: 11. Germline assignment: CDR1 SGHDN and CDR2 FVKESK. This CDR3 region has 16 residues. The CDR3 reads CASSRTTGGGGHEQYF. The CDR3 DNA follows: TGTGCCAGCAGCCGAACGACAGGGGGCGGTGGTCACGAGCAGTACTTC. The full variable domain, with the rest looked up from reference TRBV14 and TRBJ2-7, is EAGVTQFPSHSVIEKGQTVTLRCDPISGHDNLYWYRRVMGKEIKFLLHFVKESKQDESGMPNNRFLAERTGGTYSTLKVQPAELEDSGVYFCASSRTTGGGGHEQYFGPGTRLTVT.

The chain links TRBV10-3 to TRBJ1-2; TRBD1 aligns across 8 bases. CDR3 length: 14 amino acids. V dropped 10 bases and J dropped 3; count of bases not matched to a gene: 10. Germline loops: CDR1 ENHRY, CDR2 SYGVKD. Written as DNA, the CDR3 is TGTGCCACCTCACCCGGACAGGGCGACTATGGCTACACCTTC. Amino acid sequence: CATSPGQGDYGYTF.

This clone was observed once. The chain has TRBV19 and TRBJ2-1, with 9 bases lining up with TRBD1. CDR1 is LNHDA, CDR2 SQIVND, per germline (reference sequence). V trimming: 6 bases; J trimming: 8 bases; junction bases outside the gene matches: 17. The CDR3 is 17 residues long. The CDR3 nucleotides are TGTGCCAGTAGCCGACTACCGGGACAGGGACGAAGCGATGAGCAGTTCTTC. This sequence encodes CASSRLPGQGRSDEQFF.

The V gene is TRBV21-1, the J gene TRBJ2-7; TRBD2 was called by the table and not checked on the DNA. TRBV21-1 is annotated as a pseudogene. This CDR3 is 13 amino acids long. DNA of the CDR3: TGTGCCAGCAGCTACACGGCGGGGTGGATCGGTTACTTC. It specifies CASSYTAGWIGYF.

This clone was found once. The chain carries TRBV9 and TRBJ2-3; the match to TRBD1 covers 10 bases. The V gene end was trimmed by 1 base and the J gene end by 1 base; junction bases not matched to a gene: 3. Germline CDR1 is SGDLS and CDR2 is YYNGEE. This CDR3 is 16 amino acids long. The CDR3 here is CASSVIGQGGTDTQYF. The DNA for the CDR3 is TGTGCCAGCAGCGTAATAGGACAGGGGGGCACAGATACGCAGTATTTT. The variable domain in full, completed from reference TRBV9 and TRBJ2-3, reads DSGVTQTPKHLITATGQRVTLRCSPRSGDLSVYWYQQSLDQGLQFLIQYYNGEERAKGNILERFSAQQFPDLHSELNLSSLELGDSALYFCASSVIGQGGTDTQYFGPGTRLTVL.

The chain links TRBV6-1 to TRBJ1-3, with D hard to call. CDR1 is MNHNS and CDR2 is SASEGT in the germline V gene. The ends were cut back, 7 bases at V and 0 bases at J, with 13 bases in the middle. The CDR3 is 15 residues long. Written as DNA, the CDR3 is TGTGCCAGCACCTCACAGCGTTCCTCTGGAAACACCATATATTTT. This gives the protein CASTSQRSSGNTIYF.